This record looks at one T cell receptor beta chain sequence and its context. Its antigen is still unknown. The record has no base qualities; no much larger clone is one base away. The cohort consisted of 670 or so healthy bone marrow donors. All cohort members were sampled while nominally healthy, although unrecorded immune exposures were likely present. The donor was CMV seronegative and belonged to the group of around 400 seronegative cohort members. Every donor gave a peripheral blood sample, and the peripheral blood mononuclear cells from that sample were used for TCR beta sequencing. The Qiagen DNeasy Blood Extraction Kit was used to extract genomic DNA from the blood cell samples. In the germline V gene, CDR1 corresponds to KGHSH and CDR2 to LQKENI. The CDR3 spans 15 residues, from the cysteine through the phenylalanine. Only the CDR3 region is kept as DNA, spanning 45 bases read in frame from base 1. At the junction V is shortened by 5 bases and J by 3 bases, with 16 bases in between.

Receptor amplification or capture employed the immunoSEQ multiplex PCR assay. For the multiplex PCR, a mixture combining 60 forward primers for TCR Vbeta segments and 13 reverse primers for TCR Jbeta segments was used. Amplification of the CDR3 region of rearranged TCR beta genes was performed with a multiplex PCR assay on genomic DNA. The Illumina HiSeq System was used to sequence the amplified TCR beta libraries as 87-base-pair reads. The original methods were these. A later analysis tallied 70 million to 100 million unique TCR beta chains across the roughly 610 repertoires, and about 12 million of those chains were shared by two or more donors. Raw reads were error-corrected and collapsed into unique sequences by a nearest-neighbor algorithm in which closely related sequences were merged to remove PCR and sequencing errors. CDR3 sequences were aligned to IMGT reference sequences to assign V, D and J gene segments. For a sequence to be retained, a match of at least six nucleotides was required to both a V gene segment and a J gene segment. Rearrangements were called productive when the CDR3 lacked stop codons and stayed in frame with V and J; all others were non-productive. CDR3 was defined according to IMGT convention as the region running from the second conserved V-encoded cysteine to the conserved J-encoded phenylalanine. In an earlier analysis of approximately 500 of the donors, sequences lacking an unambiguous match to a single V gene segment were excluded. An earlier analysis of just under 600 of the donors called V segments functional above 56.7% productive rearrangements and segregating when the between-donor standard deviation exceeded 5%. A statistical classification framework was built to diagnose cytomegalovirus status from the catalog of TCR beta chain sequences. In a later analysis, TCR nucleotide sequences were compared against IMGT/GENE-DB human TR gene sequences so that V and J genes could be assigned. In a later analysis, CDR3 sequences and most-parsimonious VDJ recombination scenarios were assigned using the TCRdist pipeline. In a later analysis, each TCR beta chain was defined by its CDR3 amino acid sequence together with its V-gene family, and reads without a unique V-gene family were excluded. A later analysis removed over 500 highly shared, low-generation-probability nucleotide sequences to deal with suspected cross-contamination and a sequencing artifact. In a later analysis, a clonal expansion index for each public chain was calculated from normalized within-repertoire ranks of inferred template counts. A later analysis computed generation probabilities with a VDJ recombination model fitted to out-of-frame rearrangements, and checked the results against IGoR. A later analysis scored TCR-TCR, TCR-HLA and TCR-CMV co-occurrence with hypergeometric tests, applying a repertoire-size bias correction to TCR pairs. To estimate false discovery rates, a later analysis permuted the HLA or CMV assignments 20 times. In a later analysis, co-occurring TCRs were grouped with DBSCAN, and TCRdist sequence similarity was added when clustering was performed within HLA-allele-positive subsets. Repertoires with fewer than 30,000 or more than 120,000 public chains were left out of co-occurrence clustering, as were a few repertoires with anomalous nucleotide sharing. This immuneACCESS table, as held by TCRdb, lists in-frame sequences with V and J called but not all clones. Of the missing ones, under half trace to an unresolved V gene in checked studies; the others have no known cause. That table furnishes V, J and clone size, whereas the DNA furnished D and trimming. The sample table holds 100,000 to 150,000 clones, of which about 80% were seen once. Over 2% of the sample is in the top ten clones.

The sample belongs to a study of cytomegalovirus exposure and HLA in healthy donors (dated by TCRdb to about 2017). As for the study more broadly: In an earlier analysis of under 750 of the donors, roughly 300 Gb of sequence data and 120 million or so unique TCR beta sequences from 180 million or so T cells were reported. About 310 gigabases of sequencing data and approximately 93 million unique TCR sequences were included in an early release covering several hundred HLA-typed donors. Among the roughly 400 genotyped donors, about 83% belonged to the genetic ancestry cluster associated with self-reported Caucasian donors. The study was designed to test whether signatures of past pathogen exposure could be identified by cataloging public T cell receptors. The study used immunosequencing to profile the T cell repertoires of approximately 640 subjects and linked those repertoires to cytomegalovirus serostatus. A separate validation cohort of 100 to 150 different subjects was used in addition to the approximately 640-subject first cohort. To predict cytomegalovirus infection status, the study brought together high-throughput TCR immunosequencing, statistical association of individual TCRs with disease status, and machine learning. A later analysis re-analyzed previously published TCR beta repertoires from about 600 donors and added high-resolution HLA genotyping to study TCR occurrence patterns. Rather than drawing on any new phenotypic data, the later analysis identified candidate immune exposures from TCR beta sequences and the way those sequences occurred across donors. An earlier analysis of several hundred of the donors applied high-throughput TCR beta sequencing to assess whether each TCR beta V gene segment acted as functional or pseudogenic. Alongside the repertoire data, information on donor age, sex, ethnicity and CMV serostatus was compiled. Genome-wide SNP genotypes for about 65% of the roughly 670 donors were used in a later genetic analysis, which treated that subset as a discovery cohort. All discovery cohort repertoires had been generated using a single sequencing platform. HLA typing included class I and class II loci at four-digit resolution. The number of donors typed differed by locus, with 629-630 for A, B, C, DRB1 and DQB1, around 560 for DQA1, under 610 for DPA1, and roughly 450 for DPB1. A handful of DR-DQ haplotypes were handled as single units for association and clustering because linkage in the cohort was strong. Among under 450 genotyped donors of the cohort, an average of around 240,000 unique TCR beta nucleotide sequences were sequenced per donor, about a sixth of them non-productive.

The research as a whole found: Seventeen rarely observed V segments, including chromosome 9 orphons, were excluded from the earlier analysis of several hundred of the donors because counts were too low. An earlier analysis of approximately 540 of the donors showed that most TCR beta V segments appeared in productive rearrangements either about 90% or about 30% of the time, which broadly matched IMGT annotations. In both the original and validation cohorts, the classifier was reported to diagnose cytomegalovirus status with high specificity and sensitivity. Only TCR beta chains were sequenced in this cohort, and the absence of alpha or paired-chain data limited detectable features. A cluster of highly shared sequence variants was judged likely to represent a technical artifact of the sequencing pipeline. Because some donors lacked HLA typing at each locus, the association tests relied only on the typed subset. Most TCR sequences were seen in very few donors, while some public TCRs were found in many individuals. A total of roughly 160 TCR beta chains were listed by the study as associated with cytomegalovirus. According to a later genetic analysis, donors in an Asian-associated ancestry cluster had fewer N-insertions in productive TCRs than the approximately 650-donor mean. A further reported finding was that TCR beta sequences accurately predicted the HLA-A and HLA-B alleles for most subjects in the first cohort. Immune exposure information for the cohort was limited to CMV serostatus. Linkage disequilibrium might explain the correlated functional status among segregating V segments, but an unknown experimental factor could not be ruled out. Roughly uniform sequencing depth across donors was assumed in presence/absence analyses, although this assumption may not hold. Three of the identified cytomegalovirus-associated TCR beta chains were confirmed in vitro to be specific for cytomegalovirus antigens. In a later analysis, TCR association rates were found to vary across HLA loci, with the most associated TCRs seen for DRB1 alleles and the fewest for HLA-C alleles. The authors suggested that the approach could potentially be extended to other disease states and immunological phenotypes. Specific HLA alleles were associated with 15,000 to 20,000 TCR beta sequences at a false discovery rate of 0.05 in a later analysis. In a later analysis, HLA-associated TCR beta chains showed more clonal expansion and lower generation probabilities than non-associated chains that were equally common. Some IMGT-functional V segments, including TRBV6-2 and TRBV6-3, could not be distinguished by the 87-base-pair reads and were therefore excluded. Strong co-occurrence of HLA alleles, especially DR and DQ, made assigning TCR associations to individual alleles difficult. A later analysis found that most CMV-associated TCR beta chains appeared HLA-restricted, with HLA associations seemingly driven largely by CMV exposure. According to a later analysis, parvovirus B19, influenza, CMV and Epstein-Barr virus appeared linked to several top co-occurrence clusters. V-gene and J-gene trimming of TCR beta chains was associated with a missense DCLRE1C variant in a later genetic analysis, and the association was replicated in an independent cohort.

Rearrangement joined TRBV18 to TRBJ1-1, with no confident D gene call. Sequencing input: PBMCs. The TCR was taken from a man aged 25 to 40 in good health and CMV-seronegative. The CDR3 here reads CASSADITKDTEAFF. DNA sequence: TGTGCCAGCTCAGCTGATATAACTAAGGACACTGAAGCTTTCTTT.